This TCR beta chain emerged from a study of blood T cell repertoires in COVID-19. At the level of the study: Whether acute or convalescent, the COVID-19 samples came from the United States, Italy and Spain.

With 1 base removed from V and 8 bases from J, the gap between germline ends came to 11 bases. The CDR3 has 13 residues. Only in-frame clones appear in the TCRdb table, and some are missing; sequencing was by immunoSEQ multiplex PCR. The profile shows 80,000 to 100,000 clones, 70% to 90% of them singletons. The rearrangement joins TRBV12-3 or TRBV12-4 to TRBJ1-2, with D perhaps matching TRBD1 (5 bases). The sequence was collected from a human donor with COVID-19, enrolled during active disease. The donor label of this sample is uncertain. The sample comprised peripheral blood. The CDR3 DNA sequence: TGTGCCAGCAGTTTAGGGCGACAGTTCGGCTACACCTTC. This gives the protein CASSLGRQFGYTF.